Given below is one T cell receptor (beta chain) in context. The data were obtained in a study of CD8 T cells in Susac syndrome. RNA, at about 0.45 to 1 ug, was reverse transcribed with random hexamers. Using its own MiXCR run on the immunoSEQ multiplex PCR reads, TCRdb lists one record per CDR3 protein. Seen here are some 190,000 distinct CDR3 sequences, roughly 95% observed once, and the top ten hold more than 0.1%. The CDR3 extends over 14 amino acids. Looked up from germline, CDR1 is DFQATT and CDR2 is SNEGSKA (reference sequence). V was pared by 6 bases and J by 4 bases, with 18 bases between. This receptor was obtained from a human donor in good health. The sample consisted of CD4+ T cells from PBMCs. The chain has TRBV20-1 and TRBJ1-1; D may be TRBD1 (6 bases). For the CDR3, the DNA is TGCAGTGCCCGACGGACAGCCAGTGGCACTGAAGCTTTCTTT. This encodes CSARRTASGTEAFF.